These 10 T cell receptor beta chains were all obtained from the same sample, sequenced in a study of identical twins. TCRdb analysed the 5' RACE reads with MiXCR anew, one entry per CDR3 protein. The sample lists 1.5 million to 2 million distinct CDR3 sequences, around a third seen once, with 0.25% to 0.3% in the top ten. The sample comprised cord blood. These receptors originate from a newborn girl in good health.

This clonotype has ten or more counts. The chain recombines TRBV29-1 with TRBJ2-3; tentatively, D is TRBD2 (6 bases). Germline CDR1 is SQVTM and CDR2 is ANQGSEA. The length of the CDR3 is 13 residues. V was trimmed by 3 bases and J by 11 bases, leaving 18 bases between them. CDR3 DNA: TGCAGCGTTGAGTCATCCCTCGGGACTGTGCAGTATTTT. It encodes CSVESSLGTVQYF.

The chain uses TRBV7-2 and TRBJ2-5; 8 bases line up with TRBD1. The length of the CDR3 is 15 residues. Unmatched junction bases numbered 16, after V lost 5 bases and J lost 11 bases. CDR1 is SGHTA, CDR2 FQGNSA, per germline. This CDR3 reads CASSHGTGVYNEQYF. The CDR3 bases are TGTGCCAGCAGCCACGGGACAGGCGTTTACAATGAGCAGTACTTC.

On this clonotype: This is likely a read error, given that the CDR3 carries no conserved phenylalanine or tryptophan at its end. This chain uses TRBV4-2 with TRBJ2-1, with D tentatively TRBD1 or TRBD2 (5 bases each). The V and J ends lost 0 bases and 5 bases respectively, with 11 bases between them. This CDR3 has 15 amino acids. The germline V gene has CDR1 LGHNA and CDR2 YNFKEQ. CDR3 DNA sequence: TGTGCCAGCAGCCAAGAGGGACCGACCGACAATGAGCAGTTCTGC. Translated, it gives CASSQEGPTDNEQFC.

This clonotype came up a few times. Here the CDR3 DNA reads TGTGCCAGCGCAGGGGGAGCCTACGAGCAGTACTTC. Translated, it gives CASAGGAYEQYF. The rearrangement joins TRBV3-1 to TRBJ2-7, with 7 nucleotides matching TRBD1. The CDR3 sequence is 12 residues long. V gave up 8 bases and J gave up 2 bases; unmatched junction bases: 3. In germline, CDR1 is LGHDT, CDR2 YNNKEL (reference sequence).

The rearrangement uses TRBV3-1 and TRBJ1-2; D is uncertain. The V end lost 1 base, the J end lost 5 bases, and 11 bases lay between the germline ends. Germline V gene data show CDR1 as LGHDT and CDR2 as YNNKEL (reference sequence). The CDR3 has 14 amino acids. The CDR3 here is CASSQVLGWYGYTF. The CDR3 DNA follows: TGTGCCAGCAGCCAAGTTTTGGGTTGGTATGGCTACACCTTC.

This clonotype appeared a few times. This chain joins TRBV7-2 and TRBJ2-5, with TRBD2 matching over 7 bases. The J call may be wrong; the DNA end is better matched by TRBJ2-7. Germline CDR1 is SGHTA and CDR2 is FQGNSA. This CDR3 is built from 15 residues. CDR3 nucleotide sequence: TGTGCCAGCAGCTGGAAAGCGGGAAGTTCAGGCGAGCAGTACTTC. This codes for CASSWKAGSSGEQYF.

This clonotype was counted between two and nine times. This rearrangement joins TRBV20-1 to TRBJ2-7, with a tentative D call TRBD1 (5 bases). The CDR3 loop spans 14 amino acids. Germline V CDR1 and CDR2: DFQATT, SNEGSKA (reference sequence). The V and J ends lost 3 bases and 3 bases respectively, with 15 bases between them. The CDR3 here is CSARFTGPFYEQYF. The CDR3 DNA reads TGCAGTGCTAGGTTCACAGGCCCTTTCTACGAGCAGTACTTC.

This clonotype was counted between two and nine times. The chain has TRBV6-2 or TRBV6-3 and TRBJ2-1; TRBD2 matches at 11 bases. CDR3 length: 17 residues. V dropped 5 bases and J dropped 4; count of bases not matched to a gene: 10. The V gene's germline CDR1 is MNHEY and CDR2 SVGEGT. The chain's CDR3 is CASSQGTSGGIYNEQFF. In DNA form, the CDR3 reads TGTGCCAGCAGTCAAGGGACTAGCGGAGGGATTTACAATGAGCAGTTCTTC.

A few counts support this clonotype. This chain joins TRBV4-1 and TRBJ2-3, with no clear D. Trimming left V 2 bases short and J 3 bases short, with 15 bases between. Germline V gene data show CDR1 as MGHRA and CDR2 as YSYEKL. The CDR3 covers 16 residues. The CDR3 is CASSQNSRGGTDTQYF. The CDR3 DNA reads as TGCGCCAGCAGCCAAAACTCTAGAGGCGGAACAGATACGCAGTATTTT.

This clonotype was detected a few times. The gene calls are TRBV5-1 and TRBJ1-1; the D is unclear. The CDR3 sequence is 12 residues long. Trimming cost V 3 bases and J 3 bases, with 6 bases left between them. The germline V gene encodes CDR1 SGHRS and CDR2 YFSETQ. The CDR3 loop is CASSSLHTEAFF. The DNA for the CDR3 is TGCGCCAGCAGCTCCCTACACACTGAAGCTTTCTTT.